This TCR beta chain was captured by sequencing in a study of shared clonotypes between healthy human individuals (dated by TCRdb to about 2020). With respect to the entire study: Three men and two women, aged 18 to 49 years, made up the cohort. Per donor, three plates each were used for CD4 naive and CD4 memory, two for CD8 naive, and one for CD8 memory. To estimate repertoire size and how much clonotypes are shared between individuals, the study performed deep sequencing of blood TCR repertoires from about 5 healthy adults. To increase sequencing depth and limit assay-specific biases, different laboratories used diverse techniques to prepare libraries and sequence TCR repertoires. Leukapheresis yielded between about 0.94 and 8.9 billion PBMCs per donor.

For this clone: Its antigen specificity is not known. No base qualities exist here, and no much larger clone lies one base off it.

Using the deep immunoSEQ assay, TCR CDR3 regions were amplified from genomic DNA by multiplex PCR. Extracted genomic DNA from each cell subset was distributed evenly across all wells of several immunoSEQ 96-well plates, and each plate was treated as a replicate. For sorted subsets, around 0.2 ug of genomic DNA, equivalent to 25,000 to 35,000 T cell genomes, went into each replicate PCR. The purified libraries were quantified using a Qubit 3.0 fluorometer, sized with a Bioanalyzer 2100, and then quantified again using the KAPA Library Quantification kit. Every immunoSEQ 96-well plate was sequenced on a separate single-read 150-cycle Illumina NextSeq 550 flow cell. As for the original processing: Because the immunoSEQ output included only junctional sequences and no quality scores, the filtering could not be the same as the filtering used for full-length reads. Sequences were annotated with PyIR, a Python wrapper for IgBLAST v1.9, and V/J genes and CDR3 were assigned using IMGT germline references. Reads were filtered out if the reads had weak V/J assignments (E-value above 1e-6), no CDR3, stop codons, out-of-frame junctions, or ambiguous translated residues. A V3J clonotype was defined by an identical inferred V gene, J gene, and CDR3 amino acid sequence. To compute the percentage overlap between repertoires, the number of shared unique clonotypes was divided by the size of the smaller repertoire. Repertoire richness was assessed with RTK rarefaction, the Chao1 estimator, and Recon v2.1 estimates of unobserved clonotypes. Generation probabilities for all TCRbeta clonotypes obtained by the gDNA method from a handful of donors were computed using OLGA. The clones in this table, taken by TCRdb from immuneACCESS, are in-frame only. Not every clone is retained; where verified, under half of the shortfall comes from an unresolved V gene, and the cause of the rest is unknown. That table is the source of V, J and clone size, and D and trimming were worked out from the DNA. The sample table records 1,500,000 or so clones; around 95% of these occur just once. The biggest ten clones account for 1% to 1.5% of the sample.

On the study overall, not on this receptor specifically: Compared with non-shared clonotypes, the clonotypes found in all four sorted-subset donors had higher generation probabilities. Sampling was restricted to blood, and TCR repertoires in tissues likely differ from the TCR repertoires found in blood. Based on pairwise subsampling, the degree of clonotype sharing among donors was expected to be affected by sequencing depth. When a handful of donors were compared, the shared fraction of clonotypes was 5% to 6.5% for naive CD4, roughly 3.3% for naive CD8, 2% to 2.5% for memory CD4, and 0.3% to 0.5% for memory CD8. Even with the large sequencing depth, rarefaction of the sorted-subset datasets indicated that sequencing was incomplete. Estimated clonotype richness was generally larger for naive than for memory subsets. Because the study included a small number of donors, the genetic and exposure-history diversity represented was limited.

From V the trimming removes 10 bases and from J it removes 0 bases, while the gene matches leave 6 bases of the junction unaccounted for. The germline V gene encodes CDR1 MNHNY and CDR2 SVGAGI (reference sequence). The CDR3 starts with the cysteine, ends with the phenylalanine, and has 15 residues. The kept DNA is CDR3 alone, 45 bases in frame from the first base. The donors were healthy, HIV-negative adults with no recently reported acute infections or vaccinations. Every donor was a Caucasian adult living in Nashville, Tennessee, USA. CD4+ T cells were enriched by magnetic negative selection; naive cells were then positively selected on CD45RA, and the negative fraction formed the memory subset. After blood collection by leukapheresis, PBMCs were isolated using Ficoll-Histopaque density gradient centrifugation and then cryopreserved in the vapor phase of liquid nitrogen. Analytical flow cytometry was used to check the purity and quantity of each magnetically sorted T cell population. Genomic DNA was isolated from each sorted fraction and quantified by UV absorbance on a Nanodrop 2000c.

This receptor chain uses TRBV6-6 and TRBJ2-6; 7 junctional bases match TRBD1. Specimen: naive CD4+ T cells sorted from blood. The sample's cell subset or site, from its label and the paper: CD45RA+ positively selected. This receptor was taken from a man aged 25-45 years in good health. The CDR3 sequence is CAIQGSYSGANVLTF. The sequence in DNA is TGTGCCATACAGGGGTCCTACTCTGGGGCCAACGTCCTGACTTTC.